The 26 T cell receptor beta chains below come from one sample, sequenced in a study of OX40 agonist ivuxolimab in advanced cancers. Repertoires were generated with immunoSEQ multiplex PCR, while TCRdb's copy carries only in-frame clones and drops some. The sample records about 20,000 clones, under 90% being singletons. The source was CD4+ or CD8+ T cells sorted from blood, collected in a trial of the OX40 agonist ivuxolimab. These receptors were taken from an adult with an advanced solid tumor such as melanoma, head and neck, liver or kidney cancer.

The chain combines TRBV28 with TRBJ1-1; 8 bases align to TRBD1. The CDR3 covers 14 residues. V lost 7 bases and J lost 4; bases outside the gene matches: 8. Germline assignment: CDR1 MDHEN and CDR2 SYDVKM. As DNA, the CDR3 is TGTGCCAGCACCCTGGACAGGGTCGGCACTGAAGCTTTCTTT. Its protein product is CASTLDRVGTEAFF. The full variable domain, rest sourced from reference TRBV28 and TRBJ1-1, is DVKVTQSSRYLVKRTGEKVFLECVQDMDHENMFWYRQDPGLGLRLIYFSYDVKMKEKGDIPEGYSVSREKKERFSLILESASTNQTSMYLCASTLDRVGTEAFFGQGTRLTVV.

The chain links TRBV7-6 to TRBJ2-3; D unclear. The germline V gene encodes CDR1 SGHVS and CDR2 FNYEAQ. The ends were cut back, 5 bases at V and 4 bases at J, with 7 bases in the middle. The CDR3 is 12 residues long. In DNA, the CDR3 is TGTGCCAGCAGCCCCGTGGCAGATACGCAGTATTTT. This gives the protein CASSPVADTQYF.

This clone came up once. The chain has TRBV13 and TRBJ2-7; D assignment may be TRBD1 or TRBD2 (6 bases each). The V end was cut by 5 bases, the J end by 1 base, with 15 bases between. There are 15 residues in the CDR3. Looked up from germline, CDR1 is PRHDT and CDR2 is FYEKMQ (reference sequence). Here the CDR3 reads CASSLEGGKSYEQYF. The CDR3 bases are TGTGCCAGCAGCCTAGAAGGGGGGAAGTCCTACGAGCAGTACTTC.

The rearrangement links TRBV28 to TRBJ1-4; possible D gene TRBD1, 6 bases. The CDR3 consists of 14 residues. CDR1 MDHEN and CDR2 SYDVKM come from the germline V gene. Trimming took 6 bases from V and 5 from J, leaving 13 bases between them. The CDR3 region is CASSPRQVNEKLFF. The CDR3 DNA is TGTGCCAGCAGCCCGAGACAGGTCAATGAAAAACTGTTTTTT.

V is TRBV19 and J is TRBJ1-5; D remains unclear. This CDR3 is 15 amino acids long. CDR1 is LNHDA and CDR2 is SQIVND in the germline V gene (reference sequence). Trimming pared 1 base from V and 7 bases from J, leaving 14 bases between. The CDR3 loop is CASSIVSRDKQPQHF. In DNA, the CDR3 is TGTGCCAGTAGTATAGTTAGCCGGGATAAACAGCCCCAGCATTTT.

The CDR3 sequence is CASRGQGEETQYF. CDR3 DNA sequence: TGTGCCAGCAGGGGACAGGGGGAGGAGACCCAGTACTTC. The V and J genes are TRBV11-3 and TRBJ2-5; 11 bases align to TRBD1. Germline V gene lookup returns CDR1 SGHNT and CDR2 YENEEA. The CDR3 consists of 13 residues. V shed 6 bases and J 5 bases; nucleotides not matched to a gene: 2.

The chain combines TRBV12-2 with TRBJ2-5; the table names TRBD2, a call not compared with the DNA. TRBV12-2 is a listed pseudogene. There are 13 residues in the CDR3. The CDR3 DNA follows: TGTGCAAGTCGCTTCGGGGGGTGCGGGACCCAGTACTTC. Translating gives CASRFGGCGTQYF.

The count of this clone is one. This chain joins TRBV5-5 and TRBJ1-2; D not certain. CDR1 and CDR2 (germline): SGHKS, YYEKEE (reference sequence). V was cut by 5 bases and J by 0 bases, with 14 bases left in between. The CDR3 is 15 residues long. CDR3 sequence reads: CASRSGPQANYGYTF. The CDR3, as DNA: TGTGCCAGCAGATCCGGACCACAAGCTAACTATGGCTACACCTTC.

This rearrangement joins TRBV27 to TRBJ2-1; 10 bases map to TRBD2. The ends lost 6 bases at V and 7 bases at J; junction bases unmatched: 18. The germline V gene has CDR1 MNHEY and CDR2 SMNVEV (reference sequence). The CDR3 is made up of 18 amino acids. The DNA for the CDR3 is TGTGCCAGCAGCCTGAGTATTGGACTAGCGGACATATGGAATGAGCAGTTCTTC. The encoded protein is CASSLSIGLADIWNEQFF.

This clone was observed once. The chain joins TRBV28 to TRBJ1-1; D may be TRBD1 (6 bases). This CDR3 comprises 16 residues. Per germline, CDR1 MDHEN and CDR2 SYDVKM. Trimming shortened V by 6 bases and J by 4 bases, and 21 bases separated the two germline ends. CDR3 in amino acids: CASRAGGRGESTEAFF. In DNA, the CDR3 is TGTGCCAGCAGGGCCGGGGGCAGGGGCGAGAGCACTGAAGCTTTCTTT.

The V and J genes are TRBV13 and TRBJ1-2; D is uncertain. Trimming cost V 6 bases and J 8 bases, with 16 bases left between them. Germline values: CDR1 PRHDT, CDR2 FYEKMQ (reference sequence). The CDR3 sequence is 13 residues long. This CDR3 is CASSFPGGLGYTF. In nucleotides, the CDR3 is TGTGCCAGCAGTTTTCCGGGAGGCCTGGGCTACACCTTC.

This clone was seen a few times. The chain employs TRBV25-1 and TRBJ1-2; maybe TRBD1 (6 bases). This CDR3 spans 12 amino acids. CDR1 and CDR2 from the germline V gene are MGHDK and SYGVNS. The V and J ends lost 4 bases and 8 bases respectively, with 11 bases between them. The CDR3 bases are TGTGCCAGCAGTGTAGGGGGTTTCGGCTACACCTTC. It translates to CASSVGGFGYTF.

V gene TRBV5-1 combines with J gene TRBJ1-1; no clear D gene. Germline CDR1 reads SGHRS; CDR2 reads YFSETQ. With 5 bases removed from V and 6 bases from J, the gap between germline ends came to 14 bases. This CDR3 has 13 residues. In DNA, the CDR3 is TGCGCCAGCAGTAGGCCCCCTCCCGCTGAAGCTTTCTTT. Translated: CASSRPPPAEAFF.

The table lists this clone with a count of one. This sequence joins TRBV2 and TRBJ2-5, with 10 positions matching TRBD2. After removal of 6 bases from V and 3 bases from J, the junction contained 10 bases not matched to a gene. The CDR3 loop spans 16 amino acids. Germline loops: CDR1 SNHLY, CDR2 FYNNEI. As DNA, the CDR3 is TGTGCCAGCAGCCGCTCGGTAGCGGGGGGAGAAGAGACCCAGTACTTC. It specifies CASSRSVAGGEETQYF.

The rearrangement uses TRBV5-1 and TRBJ2-3, with TRBD2 identical over 9 bases. Germline V lookup: CDR1 SGHRS, CDR2 YFSETQ. After removal of 2 bases from V and 1 base from J, the junction contained 11 bases not matched to a gene. This CDR3 spans 18 amino acids. The CDR3 coding sequence is TGCGCCAGCAGCTTAAAGGCGTCAGCGGGAGGTGGCACAGATACGCAGTATTTT. Translated: CASSLKASAGGGTDTQYF.

CDR3 residues: CASSCPGQGGEQYF. The CDR3 nucleotides read TGTGCCAGCAGTTGCCCGGGACAGGGTGGCGAGCAGTACTTC. The V gene is TRBV6-5, the J gene TRBJ2-7; 9 bases agree with TRBD1. CDR1 and CDR2 from the germline V gene are MNHEY and SVGAGI. This CDR3 region has 14 residues. J gave up 6 bases and V 4 bases, and 7 bases lay outside the gene matches.

The rearrangement joins TRBV7-9 to TRBJ1-1; D is uncertain. The CDR3 sequence is 13 residues long. V dropped 2 bases and J dropped 8 bases, with 12 bases sitting between them. CDR1 SEHNR and CDR2 FQNEAQ come from the germline V gene (reference sequence). The CDR3 bases are TGTGCCAGCAGCTTAACGGAGCACCGCGAAGCTTTCTTT. Translated, it gives CASSLTEHREAFF.

The CDR3 sequence is CASRRQRQGGGYTF. For the CDR3, the DNA is TGTGCCAGCAGACGACAGAGGCAGGGAGGTGGCTACACCTTC. The rearrangement links TRBV28 to TRBJ1-2; TRBD1 might be the D (5 bases). Between the trimmed V and J ends, which lost 6 bases and 7 bases, there was a span of 18 bases. The CDR3 sequence is 14 residues long. Germline V gene lookup returns CDR1 MDHEN and CDR2 SYDVKM.

This clone is classed as medium-sized (0.01 to 0.1%). The V and J genes are TRBV7-8 and TRBJ1-2; D gene ambiguous. CDR1 and CDR2 from the germline V gene are SGHVS and FQNEAQ. The CDR3 spans 14 residues. Trimming took off 1 base at V and 8 bases at J, with 14 bases between the two ends. The CDR3 is CASSLVPGTWGYTF. As DNA, the CDR3 is TGTGCCAGCAGCTTAGTCCCGGGAACGTGGGGCTACACCTTC.

The V and J genes are TRBV30 and TRBJ2-5; 7 bases align to TRBD1. CDR1 is GTSNPN, CDR2 SVGIG, per germline (reference sequence). Trimming removed 3 bases from V and 5 bases from J; junction bases left unmatched: 9. The length of the CDR3 is 14 residues. DNA for the CDR3: TGTGCCTGGAGCGCCGGACAGGCCTTGGAGACCCAGTACTTC. Translating it yields CAWSAGQALETQYF.

The chain uses TRBV11-1 and TRBJ1-1; no clear D gene. V shed 5 bases and J shed 5 bases, with 9 bases lying between them. The germline CDR1 and CDR2 sequences are SGHAT and FQDESV (reference sequence). The CDR3 has 12 amino acids. The CDR3 sequence is CASSLGETEAFF. For the CDR3, the DNA is TGTGCCAGCAGCCTCGGGGAGACTGAAGCTTTCTTT.

This chain uses TRBV25-1 with TRBJ2-2; unclear D gene. This CDR3 region has 11 residues. CDR1 MGHDK and CDR2 SYGVNS come from the germline V gene. The V gene lost 4 bases and the J gene lost 5 bases, with 2 bases spanning the gap. CDR3 sequence reads: CASSGTGELFF. DNA for the CDR3: TGTGCCAGCAGTGGGACCGGGGAGCTGTTTTTT.

V and J are TRBV5-4 and TRBJ2-1; no definite D call. This CDR3 is 13 amino acids long. Germline values: CDR1 SGHNT, CDR2 YYREEE (reference sequence). V lost 3 bases, J lost 6 bases, and 10 bases lay in between. For the CDR3, the DNA is TGTGCCAGCAGCTCGGCGAGTGGCAATGAGCAGTTCTTC. It yields the protein CASSSASGNEQFF.

The CDR3 spells CASSLANRGTEAFF. The CDR3 DNA follows: TGTGCCAGCAGCTTGGCGAACCGGGGCACTGAAGCTTTCTTT. The V gene is TRBV5-6, the J gene TRBJ1-1; D remains unclear. This CDR3 contains 14 residues. CDR1 is SGHDT and CDR2 is YYEEEE in the germline V gene. Trimming took 0 bases from V and 4 from J, leaving 10 bases between them.

The chain links TRBV7-8 to TRBJ1-3; D perhaps matches TRBD1 (5 bases). The germline CDR1 and CDR2 sequences are SGHVS and FQNEAQ. V was cut by 4 bases and J by 2 bases, with 12 bases left in between. The CDR3 has 15 residues. CDR3 nucleotide sequence: TGTGCCAGCAGCTCCAGGGAATCGGCTGGAAACACCATATATTTT. This encodes CASSSRESAGNTIYF.

The chain carries TRBV7-6 and TRBJ2-7; D unresolved. This CDR3 comprises 13 residues. V was trimmed by 3 bases and J by 5 bases, leaving 11 bases between them. Germline values: CDR1 SGHVS, CDR2 FNYEAQ. CDR3 region: CASSLGQANEQYF. CDR3 coding DNA: TGTGCCAGCAGCTTGGGTCAGGCTAACGAGCAGTACTTC.